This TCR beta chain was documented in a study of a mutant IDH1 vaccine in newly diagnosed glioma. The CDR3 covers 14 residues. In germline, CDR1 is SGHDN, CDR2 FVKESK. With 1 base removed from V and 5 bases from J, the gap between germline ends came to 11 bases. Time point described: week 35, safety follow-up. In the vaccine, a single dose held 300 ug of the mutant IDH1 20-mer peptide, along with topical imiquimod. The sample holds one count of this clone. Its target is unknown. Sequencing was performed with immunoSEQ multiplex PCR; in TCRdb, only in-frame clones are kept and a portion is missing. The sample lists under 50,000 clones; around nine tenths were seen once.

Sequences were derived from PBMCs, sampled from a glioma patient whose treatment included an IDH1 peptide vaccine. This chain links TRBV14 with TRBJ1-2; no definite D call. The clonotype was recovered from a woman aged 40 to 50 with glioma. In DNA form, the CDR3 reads TGTGCCAGCAGCCAAGCCACAGTCCCATATGGCTACACCTTC. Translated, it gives CASSQATVPYGYTF.